Listed below are T cell receptor beta chains from one sample, sequenced in a study of blood T cell repertoires in COVID-19. TCRdb's copy holds only in-frame clones and misses some; the assay was immunoSEQ multiplex PCR. The data hold a few hundred thousand clones, with about 80% observed a single time. Sequenced sample: peripheral blood. The receptor set was obtained from a woman aged 25 to 45 who had recovered from COVID-19. CDR3s include the opening cysteine and the closing phenylalanine or tryptophan. Each record gives: V gene, clone size, D gene, J gene, CDR3 protein, CDR3 DNA. A D gene is named only where the DNA matches it firmly. Expanded clones get a size class; other rows say once, few or many, or leave the size out.

v_gene: TRBV7-2
abundance: NA
d_gene: NA
j_gene: TRBJ1-5
CDR3aa: CASSAHKNQPQHF
CDR3nt: TGTGCCAGCAGCGCCCACAAGAATCAGCCCCAGCATTTT

v_gene: TRBV2
abundance: NA
d_gene: NA
j_gene: TRBJ1-5
CDR3aa: CASRGDISNQPQHF
CDR3nt: TGTGCCAGCAGAGGGGACATTAGCAATCAGCCCCAGCATTTT

v_gene: TRBV13
abundance: NA
d_gene: NA
j_gene: TRBJ1-6
CDR3aa: CASSRYRLSPLHF
CDR3nt: TGTGCCAGCAGCCGGTACAGGTTATCGCCCCTCCACTTT

v_gene: TRBV7-3
abundance: NA
d_gene: TRBD1
j_gene: TRBJ2-1
CDR3aa: CASSLGQGVYNEQFF
CDR3nt: TGTGCCAGCAGCTTAGGACAGGGGGTCTACAATGAGCAGTTCTTC

v_gene: TRBV9
abundance: NA
d_gene: TRBD2
j_gene: TRBJ2-1
CDR3aa: CASSPRTSIGEQFF
CDR3nt: TGTGCCAGCAGCCCCCGGACTAGCATAGGTGAGCAGTTCTTC

v_gene: TRBV5-1
abundance: NA
d_gene: NA
j_gene: TRBJ2-3
CDR3aa: CASSLDVGGTQYF
CDR3nt: TGCGCCAGCAGCTTGGATGTCGGTGGTACGCAGTATTTT

v_gene: TRBV30
abundance: NA
d_gene: NA
j_gene: TRBJ1-1
CDR3aa: CAWSLGPVAEAFF
CDR3nt: TGTGCCTGGAGTCTGGGCCCCGTAGCTGAAGCTTTCTTT

v_gene: TRBV19
abundance: NA
d_gene: TRBD1
j_gene: TRBJ1-1
CDR3aa: CASSVTGYGTEAFF
CDR3nt: TGTGCCAGTAGTGTGACAGGGTACGGCACTGAAGCTTTCTTT

v_gene: TRBV7-9
abundance: NA
d_gene: TRBD2
j_gene: TRBJ2-3
CDR3aa: CASSTSADTQYF
CDR3nt: TGTGCCAGCAGCACTAGCGCGGATACGCAGTATTTT

v_gene: TRBV4-1
abundance: NA
d_gene: NA
j_gene: TRBJ1-1
CDR3aa: CASSQEPPRGSQGTEAFF
CDR3nt: TGCGCCAGCAGCCAAGAACCCCCTCGGGGGAGCCAGGGCACTGAAGCTTTCTTT

v_gene: TRBV7-9
abundance: NA
d_gene: TRBD1
j_gene: TRBJ1-1
CDR3aa: CASSLVGQGRRTEAFF
CDR3nt: TGTGCCAGCAGCTTAGTGGGACAGGGCCGGCGCACTGAAGCTTTCTTT

v_gene: TRBV5-1
abundance: NA
d_gene: NA
j_gene: TRBJ1-3
CDR3aa: CASSLGQPGNTIYF
CDR3nt: TGCGCCAGCAGCTTGGGGCAACCTGGAAACACCATATATTTT

v_gene: TRBV7-8
abundance: NA
d_gene: NA
j_gene: TRBJ1-3
CDR3aa: CASSLRGTGNTIYF
CDR3nt: TGTGCCAGCAGCCTCAGAGGAACGGGAAACACCATATATTTT

v_gene: TRBV27
abundance: NA
d_gene: TRBD1
j_gene: TRBJ2-2
CDR3aa: CASSPLDRGPTGELFF
CDR3nt: TGTGCCAGCAGTCCGCTAGACAGGGGGCCCACCGGGGAGCTGTTTTTT

v_gene: TRBV29-1
abundance: NA
d_gene: NA
j_gene: TRBJ2-4
CDR3aa: CSAHRGGNIQYF
CDR3nt: TGCAGCGCCCACAGGGGGGGAAACATTCAGTACTTC

v_gene: TRBV6-1
abundance: NA
d_gene: NA
j_gene: TRBJ2-6
CDR3aa: CASSEIWATGANVLTF
CDR3nt: TGTGCCAGCAGTGAAATCTGGGCAACTGGGGCCAACGTCCTGACTTTC

v_gene: TRBV7-3
abundance: NA
d_gene: TRBD2
j_gene: TRBJ2-5
CDR3aa: CASSLGGRVGETQYF
CDR3nt: TGTGCCAGCAGCTTAGGTGGGAGGGTAGGAGAGACCCAGTACTTC

v_gene: TRBV5-4
abundance: NA
d_gene: NA
j_gene: TRBJ1-2
CDR3aa: CASSFDRPNYGYTF
CDR3nt: TGTGCCAGCAGCTTTGACAGGCCTAACTATGGCTACACCTTC

v_gene: TRBV19
abundance: NA
d_gene: TRBD1
j_gene: TRBJ2-7
CDR3aa: CASSINPAGGYEQYF
CDR3nt: TGTGCCAGTAGTATAAATCCCGCAGGGGGCTACGAGCAGTACTTC

v_gene: TRBV27
abundance: NA
d_gene: NA
j_gene: TRBJ1-2
CDR3aa: CASSGGAFYGYTF
CDR3nt: TGTGCCAGCAGTGGAGGGGCCTTCTATGGCTACACCTTC

v_gene: TRBV30
abundance: few
d_gene: TRBD2
j_gene: TRBJ2-3
CDR3aa: CAWSVRETGLAGDHTDTQYF
CDR3nt: TGTGCCTGGAGTGTCAGAGAGACGGGACTAGCGGGGGACCACACAGATACGCAGTATTTT

v_gene: TRBV11-3
abundance: NA
d_gene: NA
j_gene: TRBJ2-2
CDR3aa: CASSGRTLPGELFF
CDR3nt: TGTGCCAGCAGCGGGCGGACACTCCCCGGGGAGCTGTTTTTT

v_gene: TRBV28
abundance: NA
d_gene: NA
j_gene: TRBJ1-5
CDR3aa: CASTLEAYSNQPQHF
CDR3nt: TGTGCCAGCACCCTAGAGGCTTATAGCAATCAGCCCCAGCATTTT

v_gene: TRBV28
abundance: once
d_gene: TRBD2
j_gene: TRBJ2-2
CDR3aa: CASTLTSVGVYTGELFF
CDR3nt: TGTGCCAGCACCCTTACTAGCGTGGGAGTTTACACCGGGGAGCTGTTTTTT

v_gene: TRBV6-5
abundance: NA
d_gene: TRBD2
j_gene: TRBJ2-1
CDR3aa: CASRYRRTSLNEQFF
CDR3nt: TGTGCCAGCAGGTACCGAAGGACTAGCTTGAATGAGCAGTTCTTC

v_gene: TRBV19
abundance: NA
d_gene: TRBD2
j_gene: TRBJ2-7
CDR3aa: CASSASGAGGYEQYF
CDR3nt: TGTGCCAGTAGTGCTTCGGGAGCGGGAGGCTACGAGCAGTACTTC

v_gene: TRBV24-1
abundance: NA
d_gene: NA
j_gene: TRBJ2-7
CDR3aa: CATSDPDSYEQYF
CDR3nt: TGTGCCACCAGTGACCCCGACAGCTACGAGCAGTACTTC

v_gene: TRBV7-9
abundance: NA
d_gene: TRBD1
j_gene: TRBJ2-3
CDR3aa: CASTVGDRTHTDTQYF
CDR3nt: TGTGCCAGCACCGTAGGGGACAGGACTCACACAGATACGCAGTATTTT

v_gene: TRBV7-6
abundance: few
d_gene: TRBD2
j_gene: TRBJ2-7
CDR3aa: CASSRGTAGTSGVYEQYF
CDR3nt: TGTGCCAGCAGCCGCGGGACAGCCGGGACTAGCGGGGTCTACGAGCAGTACTTC

v_gene: TRBV9
abundance: NA
d_gene: NA
j_gene: TRBJ1-1
CDR3aa: CASSATGNAEAFF
CDR3nt: TGTGCCAGCAGCGCTACAGGGAACGCTGAAGCTTTCTTT

v_gene: TRBV3-1/TRBV3-2
abundance: few
d_gene: TRBD2
j_gene: TRBJ2-7
CDR3aa: CASSHSGSEQYF
CDR3nt: TGTGCCAGCAGCCATAGCGGGAGCGAGCAGTACTTC

v_gene: TRBV30
abundance: NA
d_gene: TRBD2
j_gene: TRBJ2-1
CDR3aa: CAWSSGRDNEQFF
CDR3nt: TGTGCCTGGAGTAGCGGGAGAGACAATGAGCAGTTCTTC

v_gene: TRBV5-1
abundance: NA
d_gene: NA
j_gene: TRBJ2-1
CDR3aa: CASSPSPSDYNEQFF
CDR3nt: TGCGCCAGCAGCCCCAGCCCTAGCGACTACAATGAGCAGTTCTTC

v_gene: TRBV10-3
abundance: NA
d_gene: TRBD1
j_gene: TRBJ1-2
CDR3aa: CAISESGTGGAGHTF
CDR3nt: TGTGCCATCAGTGAGTCAGGGACAGGGGGCGCCGGCCACACCTTC